This TCR beta chain came from a study of blood T cell repertoires in COVID-19. The V and J ends lost 2 bases and 3 bases respectively, with 8 bases between them. Per the germline V gene, CDR1 is MNHNY and CDR2 is SVGAGI (reference sequence). CDR3 size: 14 residues. Assay used: immunoSEQ multiplex PCR; TCRdb lists only in-frame clones, some missing. Counted here are 100,000 to 110,000 clones, about 80% occurring once; the ten biggest clones make up 12%. The clonotype comes from a woman between 65 and 79 years old with acute or convalescent COVID-19. The sequenced material came from peripheral blood. J is TRBJ1-5 and V is TRBV6-6; no reliable D call. CDR3 region: CASSYPEDNQPQHF. The CDR3 coding sequence is TGTGCCAGCAGTTACCCAGAAGACAATCAGCCCCAGCATTTT.